This T cell receptor beta chain appears in the sequencing data of a study of cytomegalovirus exposure and HLA in healthy donors. PCR employed 60 Vbeta and 13 Jbeta primers. The data were produced by immunoSEQ multiplex PCR, yet TCRdb's version contains in-frame clones alone and is incomplete. This table has approximately 110,000 clones, about 76% appearing once. CDR3 size: 16 residues. CDR1 MNHEY and CDR2 SVGAGI come from the germline V gene. Germline trimming cut 0 bases from V and 10 bases from J; bases unmatched to any gene: 12. Donors likely had unrecorded immune exposures despite being nominally healthy when sampled. As for this clone: Its antigen is not identified.

Study-wide findings and caveats: In vitro, a few CMV-associated chains proved specific for CMV antigens.

Input material: PBMCs. This sequence joins TRBV6-5 and TRBJ1-1, with TRBD1 identical over 9 bases. The TCR comes from a woman aged 60-75 years in good health and CMV-seropositive. The DNA for the CDR3 is TGTGCCAGCAGTTACTCGACCGGGACAGGGACGGCGGTAGCTTTCTTT. Its protein product is CASSYSTGTGTAVAFF.